One and the same sample provided the 3 T cell receptor beta chains below, sequenced in a study of blood T cell repertoires in COVID-19. This table comes from immunoSEQ multiplex PCR, and its TCRdb copy is limited to in-frame clones, with some not included. The sample holds about 190,000 clones, roughly 84% seen once. Sequences were obtained from PBMCs or T cells enriched from blood (not recorded which). These receptors were collected from a woman aged 30 to 39 who had recovered from COVID-19.

A remark on this clone: No DNA is shown, since the ends of the CDR3 on it are uncertain; the CDR3 is the one TCRdb lists. The V and J genes are TRBV7-3 and TRBJ2-5; TRBD2 is the table's D call, not checked against the DNA. Germline V CDR1 and CDR2: SGHTA, FQGTGA. The CDR3 sequence runs 22 residues, both termini included. The CDR3 spells CASSLPLRAGTGGIAGDATQYF.

The rearrangement links TRBV6-5 to TRBJ1-1, with D maybe TRBD1 (6 bases). Germline values: CDR1 MNHEY, CDR2 SVGAGI. The V end lost 6 bases, the J end lost 1 base, and 9 bases lay between the germline ends. The CDR3 has 13 amino acids. The DNA for the CDR3 is TGTGCCAGCAGCCTACAGGGGAACACTGAAGCTTTCTTT. Residues: CASSLQGNTEAFF.

This chain joins TRBV5-1 and TRBJ1-1; D is undetermined. The CDR3 is made up of 14 amino acids. Germline loops: CDR1 SGHRS, CDR2 YFSETQ. Trimming left V 1 base short and J 0 bases short, with 7 bases between. CDR3 DNA: TGCGCCAGCAGCTTGAACACACTGAACACTGAAGCTTTCTTT. Protein: CASSLNTLNTEAFF.